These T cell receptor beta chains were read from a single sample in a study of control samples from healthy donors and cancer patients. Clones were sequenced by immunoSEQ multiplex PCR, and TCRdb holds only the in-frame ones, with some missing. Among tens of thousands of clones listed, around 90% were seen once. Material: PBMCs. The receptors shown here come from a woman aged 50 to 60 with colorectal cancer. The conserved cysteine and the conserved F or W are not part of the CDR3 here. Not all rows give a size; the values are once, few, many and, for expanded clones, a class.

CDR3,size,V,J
ASSYHTGDTEAF,NA,TRBV6-2/TRBV6-3,TRBJ1-1
ASSYPTSGGASSTDTQY,NA,TRBV6-2/TRBV6-3,TRBJ2-3
ASSNSGGATDTQY,NA,TRBV6-4,TRBJ2-3
ASSSWTVHTEAF,NA,TRBV6-6,TRBJ1-1
ASSLRFEAF,NA,TRBV28,TRBJ1-1
ASSPPREGQPQH,NA,TRBV6-2/TRBV6-3,TRBJ1-5
ASRDRGGSPLH,few,TRBV27,TRBJ1-6
AWSDVTLNTEAF,NA,TRBV30,TRBJ1-1
ATSRGGFGDTGELF,NA,TRBV15,TRBJ2-2
ASSLAPQQGSDTQY,NA,TRBV5-1,TRBJ2-3
ASSPRQGDGTEAF,NA,TRBV9,TRBJ1-1
ATRGQGSTGNTIY,NA,TRBV24-1,TRBJ1-3
SVQRDYGYT,NA,TRBV29-1,TRBJ1-2
ASSYSVSRSGNTIY,NA,TRBV6-2/TRBV6-3,TRBJ1-3
ASSLGRGNTEAF,NA,TRBV13,TRBJ1-1
ASSLGQPGLYGYT,NA,TRBV7-8,TRBJ1-2
ATSDLTVYTEAF,NA,TRBV24-1,TRBJ1-1
ASMSSRDEQF,NA,TRBV28,TRBJ2-1
ASSREVVFLSNQPQH,NA,TRBV18,TRBJ1-5
ASSLWSGYSSGANVLT,NA,TRBV7-2,TRBJ2-6
ASSLSSSWLGGGYT,once,TRBV28,TRBJ1-2
ASSPTSLGYTEAF,NA,TRBV19,TRBJ1-1
ASSQVGGSGNEQF,NA,TRBV4-3,TRBJ2-1
ASRTGQGNYGYT,once,TRBV28,TRBJ1-2
ASSGDYFSGNTIY,few,TRBV7-2,TRBJ1-3
ASSLFAGHYGYT,once,TRBV28,TRBJ1-2
ASSPSGDRVKTQY,once,TRBV9,TRBJ2-5
ASSLAGGGNYGYT,NA,TRBV7-2,TRBJ1-2
ASSGTEGGWGYT,NA,TRBV5-5,TRBJ1-2
ASSQDYRADTEAF,once,TRBV4-3,TRBJ1-1
ASSLEKGAGFSTEAF,NA,TRBV5-1,TRBJ1-1
ASRLAGGPPTDTQY,NA,TRBV2,TRBJ2-3
ASSPRGLDPNSPLH,NA,TRBV19,TRBJ1-6
ASSIGGETQY,NA,TRBV19,TRBJ2-5
SVAAVGATNEKLF,NA,TRBV29-1,TRBJ1-4
ASSEGLSTDTQY,NA,TRBV6-1,TRBJ2-3
AWSRAYGYT,NA,TRBV30,TRBJ1-2
ATRTEANEKLF,NA,TRBV28,TRBJ1-4
ASSLPGYGYT,NA,TRBV5-1,TRBJ1-2
ASSTWDSADQPQH,many,TRBV6-5,TRBJ1-5
ATSDEQGFGYT,NA,TRBV24-1,TRBJ1-2
ASSLYASGAETQY,NA,TRBV3-1/TRBV3-2,TRBJ2-5
AWSLLQQGVGYT,NA,TRBV30,TRBJ1-2
ASGLVPGAGELF,NA,TRBV12-5,TRBJ2-2
ASSASPAIGYQETQY,NA,TRBV6-2/TRBV6-3,TRBJ2-5
ATRGAGGDNEQF,NA,TRBV24-1,TRBJ2-1
ASSMGTGGAGYT,NA,TRBV19,TRBJ1-2
ASSQGAYNEQF,NA,TRBV19,TRBJ2-1
ASGQGQPQH,NA,TRBV19,TRBJ1-5
ASGQTGGMTGELF,once,TRBV10-2,TRBJ2-2
ATQFYGTFNVLT,NA,TRBV7-3,TRBJ2-6
ASSSQPNTEAF,NA,TRBV7-3,TRBJ1-1
ASSWAGGLTDTQY,NA,TRBV27,TRBJ2-3